This T cell receptor (beta chain) was captured by sequencing in a study of a mutant IDH1 vaccine in newly diagnosed glioma. Study details: Each patient was administered eight vaccinations, scheduled in weeks 1, 3, 5, 7, 11, 15, 19 and 23. The initiation of vaccination occurred 4-6 weeks after radiotherapy alone, or with temozolomide cycles. Beforehand, treatment had been radiotherapy, temozolomide, or both; the majority received both. Study-level results: Across multiple MHC alleles, roughly 93% of patients had vaccine-induced responses.

The time point was: week 23, last vaccination. The investigators gave 300 ug of mutant IDH1 20-mer peptide in each vaccine dose, together with topical imiquimod. The repertoire was sequenced with immunoSEQ multiplex PCR; TCRdb's copy has only in-frame clones and lacks some. Among about 40,000 clones, around 76% were seen once, and the ten largest hold 5% to 6%. Worth noting for this clone: The target antigen is unknown.

V dropped 6 bases and J dropped 0 bases, with 11 bases sitting between them. Germline lookup yields CDR1 MNHEY and CDR2 SMNVEV (reference sequence). The CDR3 is 15 amino acids. This TCR derives from a man aged 50-59 years with glioma. Source: PBMCs, taken from a glioma patient whose treatment included an IDH1 peptide vaccine. The chain uses TRBV27 and TRBJ1-4, with D tentatively TRBD1 (6 bases). CDR3 amino acids: CASSQTGATNEKLFF. The CDR3 region has the DNA TGTGCCAGCAGCCAGACAGGAGCAACTAATGAAAAACTGTTTTTT.